A selection of T cell receptor beta chains follows, all from one sample in a study of cytomegalovirus exposure and HLA in healthy donors. The table came from immunoSEQ multiplex PCR; TCRdb's copy has only in-frame clones and leaves some out. The sample has 150,000 to 200,000 clones, 60% to 80% seen once. The sequencing input was PBMCs. These receptors came from a man between 18 and 29 years old in good health and CMV-seropositive. Both conserved end residues are part of each CDR3. The D gene is left open where the match is weak. Not all rows give a size; the values are once, few, many and, for expanded clones, a class.

len: 16
abundance: NA
j_gene: TRBJ2-1
d_gene: NA
v_gene: TRBV4-1
CDR3nt: TGCGCCAGCAGCCAACCTCCCCGGGGCTCCTACAATGAGCAGTTCTTC
CDR3aa: CASSQPPRGSYNEQFF

len: 12
abundance: NA
j_gene: TRBJ1-2
d_gene: NA
v_gene: TRBV2
CDR3nt: TGTGCCGCGAGGGGGGGTGACTATGGCTACACCTTC
CDR3aa: CAARGGDYGYTF

len: 22
abundance: NA
j_gene: TRBJ2-3
d_gene: TRBD2
v_gene: TRBV7-3
CDR3nt: TGTGCCAGCAGCTTGGGGTTTCCGGGACTAGCGGGGGCAACGGCTGGCACAGATACGCAGTATTTT
CDR3aa: CASSLGFPGLAGATAGTDTQYF

len: 15
abundance: few
j_gene: TRBJ1-2
d_gene: NA
v_gene: TRBV19
CDR3nt: TGTGCCAGTAGTCCCCGGGCCCTGCCGGGGGGTGGCTACACCTTC
CDR3aa: CASSPRALPGGGYTF

len: 13
abundance: NA
j_gene: TRBJ1-1
d_gene: NA
v_gene: TRBV2
CDR3nt: TGCGCCAGCAGTGAAGCCTTGAACACTGAAGCTTTCTTT
CDR3aa: CASSEALNTEAFF

len: 15
abundance: NA
j_gene: TRBJ2-3
d_gene: TRBD1
v_gene: TRBV9
CDR3nt: TGTGCCAGCAGCGCGGACAGGAGTAGAACAGATACGCAGTATTTT
CDR3aa: CASSADRSRTDTQYF

len: 16
abundance: NA
j_gene: TRBJ1-5
d_gene: TRBD1
v_gene: TRBV27
CDR3nt: TGTGCCAGCAAAGGACAGGGCGCGTATAGCAATCAGCCCCAGCATTTT
CDR3aa: CASKGQGAYSNQPQHF

len: 14
abundance: NA
j_gene: TRBJ1-1
d_gene: NA
v_gene: TRBV6-1
CDR3nt: TGTGCCAGCAGTGAAGCCGGGGGTTTGACTGAAGCTTTCTTT
CDR3aa: CASSEAGGLTEAFF

len: 16
abundance: NA
j_gene: TRBJ2-3
d_gene: NA
v_gene: TRBV11-3
CDR3nt: TGTGCCAGCAGCTTTCGGAGGGACAGAAGGACAGATACGCAGTATTTT
CDR3aa: CASSFRRDRRTDTQYF

len: 14
abundance: few
j_gene: TRBJ1-5
d_gene: TRBD1
v_gene: TRBV11-2
CDR3nt: TGTGCCAGCAGCCTGGGGACAGGGGATCAGCCCCAGCATTTT
CDR3aa: CASSLGTGDQPQHF

len: 14
abundance: NA
j_gene: TRBJ1-1
d_gene: NA
v_gene: TRBV6-5
CDR3nt: TGTGCCAGCAGTTACGGGGGCGTGAACACTGAAGCTTTCTTT
CDR3aa: CASSYGGVNTEAFF

len: 12
abundance: NA
j_gene: TRBJ1-3
d_gene: NA
v_gene: TRBV13
CDR3nt: TGTGCCAGCAGCTCCCGGGGGAGAACCATATATTTT
CDR3aa: CASSSRGRTIYF

len: 15
abundance: NA
j_gene: TRBJ2-1
d_gene: TRBD1
v_gene: TRBV7-9
CDR3nt: TGTGCCAGCAGCTTAGATAGGACAGGGCGAAATGAGCAGTTCTTC
CDR3aa: CASSLDRTGRNEQFF

len: 17
abundance: NA
j_gene: TRBJ2-1
d_gene: NA
v_gene: TRBV4-1
CDR3nt: TGCGCCAGCAGACAGAGACCAGGGGTAGGGTCCTACAATGAGCAGTTCTTC
CDR3aa: CASRQRPGVGSYNEQFF

len: 12
abundance: few
j_gene: TRBJ1-1
d_gene: TRBD1
v_gene: TRBV30
CDR3nt: TGTGCCTGGAGCCCAGGGGGCACTGAAGCTTTCTTT
CDR3aa: CAWSPGGTEAFF

len: 15
abundance: NA
j_gene: TRBJ1-3
d_gene: TRBD1
v_gene: TRBV7-6
CDR3nt: TGTGCCAGCAGCCCATCGACAGGGCCTGGAAACACCATATATTTT
CDR3aa: CASSPSTGPGNTIYF

len: 14
abundance: NA
j_gene: TRBJ1-1
d_gene: NA
v_gene: TRBV6-5
CDR3nt: TGTGCCAGCAGTTACTCCCAACTGAGGGCTGTAGCTTTCTTT
CDR3aa: CASSYSQLRAVAFF

len: 15
abundance: NA
j_gene: TRBJ2-1
d_gene: TRBD2
v_gene: TRBV10-1
CDR3nt: TGCGCCAGCAGTGTAGCGGGAGGTCTCGACAATGAGCAGTTCTTC
CDR3aa: CASSVAGGLDNEQFF

len: 17
abundance: NA
j_gene: TRBJ2-6
d_gene: TRBD1
v_gene: TRBV28
CDR3nt: TGTGCCAGCAGTTCCCCCGTGACAGGGGCCGGGGCCAACGTCCTGACTTTC
CDR3aa: CASSSPVTGAGANVLTF

len: 13
abundance: NA
j_gene: TRBJ1-5
d_gene: NA
v_gene: TRBV15
CDR3nt: TGTGCCACCAGCAGGGACAGCGATCAGCCCCAGCATTTT
CDR3aa: CATSRDSDQPQHF

len: 13
abundance: NA
j_gene: TRBJ1-1
d_gene: NA
v_gene: TRBV21-1
CDR3nt: TGTGCCAGCCCAACCAGGGTTGTCACTGAAGCTTTCTTT
CDR3aa: CASPTRVVTEAFF

len: 14
abundance: NA
j_gene: TRBJ1-1
d_gene: NA
v_gene: TRBV4-1
CDR3nt: TGCGCCAGCAGCCCCCAGGTGGAGAACACTGAAGCTTTCTTT
CDR3aa: CASSPQVENTEAFF

len: 14
abundance: NA
j_gene: TRBJ1-5
d_gene: NA
v_gene: TRBV2
CDR3nt: TGTGCCAGCAGTGAAGGTACCTACAATCAGCCCCAGCATTTT
CDR3aa: CASSEGTYNQPQHF

len: 15
abundance: NA
j_gene: TRBJ2-3
d_gene: TRBD2
v_gene: TRBV29-1
CDR3nt: TGCAGCGCTGGAAACCTAGCGGGGGGCACAGATACGCAGTATTTT
CDR3aa: CSAGNLAGGTDTQYF

len: 16
abundance: once
j_gene: TRBJ1-3
d_gene: NA
v_gene: TRBV28
CDR3nt: TGTGCCAGCAGTTTGCCTCAGGGGTCCCCTGGAAACACCATATATTTT
CDR3aa: CASSLPQGSPGNTIYF

len: 16
abundance: NA
j_gene: TRBJ2-1
d_gene: NA
v_gene: TRBV19
CDR3nt: TGTGCCAGTAGTATTTCAGGGGACCCATCCTACAATGAGCAGTTCTTC
CDR3aa: CASSISGDPSYNEQFF

len: 13
abundance: NA
j_gene: TRBJ1-6
d_gene: NA
v_gene: TRBV28
CDR3nt: TGTGCCAGCAGAAGACAACATAATTCACCCCTCCACTTT
CDR3aa: CASRRQHNSPLHF

len: 15
abundance: NA
j_gene: TRBJ1-1
d_gene: NA
v_gene: TRBV21-1
CDR3nt: TGTGCCAGCAGCAAGCACCCCCGGGGGGACACTGAAGCTTTCTTT
CDR3aa: CASSKHPRGDTEAFF

len: 12
abundance: NA
j_gene: TRBJ2-5
d_gene: NA
v_gene: TRBV5-4
CDR3nt: TGTGCCAGCAGCAGGTCCAGGGAGACCCAGTACTTC
CDR3aa: CASSRSRETQYF

len: 12
abundance: NA
j_gene: TRBJ2-3
d_gene: NA
v_gene: TRBV27
CDR3nt: TGTGCCAGCAGTTTAAACTACGGTACGCAGTATTTT
CDR3aa: CASSLNYGTQYF

len: 19
abundance: NA
j_gene: TRBJ1-3
d_gene: NA
v_gene: TRBV4-1
CDR3nt: TGCGCCAGCAGCCAAAACCCGGGGGGAGAAAGAAGCTCTGGAAACACCATATATTTT
CDR3aa: CASSQNPGGERSSGNTIYF

len: 15
abundance: NA
j_gene: TRBJ1-4
d_gene: NA
v_gene: TRBV5-8
CDR3nt: TGTGCCAGCAGCCCGGGGGGGCTTGGAATTGAAAAACTGTTTTTT
CDR3aa: CASSPGGLGIEKLFF

len: 16
abundance: few
j_gene: TRBJ2-1
d_gene: TRBD1
v_gene: TRBV7-9
CDR3nt: TGTGCCAGCAGCTTACGGACAGGGAGCCCCTACAATGAGCAGTTCTTC
CDR3aa: CASSLRTGSPYNEQFF

len: 15
abundance: NA
j_gene: TRBJ2-1
d_gene: NA
v_gene: TRBV15
CDR3nt: TGTGCCACCAGCAGAAGCGGAGAAACCTACAATGAGCAGTTCTTC
CDR3aa: CATSRSGETYNEQFF

len: 15
abundance: NA
j_gene: TRBJ2-5
d_gene: NA
v_gene: TRBV5-1
CDR3nt: TGCGCCAGCAGCTTGGAAGGGACACTCCAAGAGACCCAGTACTTC
CDR3aa: CASSLEGTLQETQYF

len: 15
abundance: NA
j_gene: TRBJ2-1
d_gene: TRBD2
v_gene: TRBV6-5
CDR3nt: TGTGCCAGCAGGCTAGCGGGAAGCTCCTACAATGAGCAGTTCTTC
CDR3aa: CASRLAGSSYNEQFF

len: 15
abundance: NA
j_gene: TRBJ2-1
d_gene: TRBD1
v_gene: TRBV6-1
CDR3nt: TGTGCCAGCAGTGAAGATGACAGGGTTGAGTATGAGCAGTTCTTC
CDR3aa: CASSEDDRVEYEQFF

len: 14
abundance: NA
j_gene: TRBJ1-1
d_gene: NA
v_gene: TRBV11-2
CDR3nt: TGTGCCAGCAGCCAAAGCCGAATGAACACTGAAGCTTTCTTT
CDR3aa: CASSQSRMNTEAFF

len: 15
abundance: NA
j_gene: TRBJ1-1
d_gene: TRBD1
v_gene: TRBV11-3
CDR3nt: TGTGCCAGCAGCTTTAGAAGACAGGGAGACACTGAAGCTTTCTTT
CDR3aa: CASSFRRQGDTEAFF

len: 12
abundance: NA
j_gene: TRBJ2-1
d_gene: NA
v_gene: TRBV5-1
CDR3nt: TGCGCCAGCAGCCCCTTCGGGAATGAGCAGTTCTTC
CDR3aa: CASSPFGNEQFF

len: 15
abundance: few
j_gene: TRBJ2-1
d_gene: NA
v_gene: TRBV9
CDR3nt: TGTGCCAGCAGCCCCGCCCCGGGTCGGAGCAATGAGCAGTTCTTC
CDR3aa: CASSPAPGRSNEQFF

len: 14
abundance: NA
j_gene: TRBJ1-2
d_gene: TRBD1
v_gene: TRBV5-1
CDR3nt: TGCGCCAGCAGCTTGGGGGATCAGGGGGATGGCTACACCTTC
CDR3aa: CASSLGDQGDGYTF

len: 16
abundance: NA
j_gene: TRBJ2-1
d_gene: TRBD2
v_gene: TRBV27
CDR3nt: TGTGCCAGCAGTTTTACCGCGACTAGCGGGAGGAGTGAGCAGTTCTTC
CDR3aa: CASSFTATSGRSEQFF

len: 13
abundance: once
j_gene: TRBJ1-1
d_gene: NA
v_gene: TRBV25-1
CDR3nt: TGTGCCACCCACGATGCGTGGAACACTGAAGCTTTCTTT
CDR3aa: CATHDAWNTEAFF

len: 15
abundance: NA
j_gene: TRBJ1-1
d_gene: NA
v_gene: TRBV9
CDR3nt: TGTGCCAGCAGCCCCCCCTCCCCAGGGAACACTGAAGCTTTCTTT
CDR3aa: CASSPPSPGNTEAFF

len: 16
abundance: once
j_gene: TRBJ2-1
d_gene: TRBD2
v_gene: TRBV4-1
CDR3nt: TGCGCCAGCAGCCAAGAGTCGAGCGGGAGATACGATGAGCAGTTCTTC
CDR3aa: CASSQESSGRYDEQFF